These 25 T cell receptor beta chains came from one sample sequenced in a study of human T cells and chemical hapten exposure. Time point of the sample: patch test 2, 6 weeks after DPC sensitization. Specified treatment: therapeutic diphenylcyclopropenone sensitization with weekly scalp DPC. MiXCR, applied by TCRdb to the RACE reads, yields one record per CDR3 protein. The table has about 82,000 distinct CDR3 sequences, over 9.5% seen once. Material: whole blood, obtained in connection with sensitization to the hapten diphenylcyclopropenone (DPC). All receptors derive from a woman in her fifties or sixties with alopecia areata. Some clones in this sample may be carry-over from other donors' samples.

Turning to this clonotype: The limits of the CDR3 on the DNA are not certain, so only TCRdb's listed CDR3 is given. The chain recombines TRBV11-3 with TRBJ2-7; the table's D call, TRBD1, has no DNA check behind it. Germline-derived CDR1 and CDR2 are SGHNT and YENEEA. The CDR3 length equals 17 residues, ends included. CDR3 residues: CASSLDSGQGASYEQYF.

The chain has TRBV11-2 and TRBJ2-7; TRBD1 agrees at 7 bases. Germline loops: CDR1 SGHAT, CDR2 FQNNGV. This CDR3 spans 15 amino acids. Trimming took 7 bases from V and 3 from J; bases not matched to a gene: 12. Here the CDR3 DNA reads TGTGCCAGCACCCCTGCCGACAGGGCTCGCTACGAGCAGTACTTC. Amino acids: CASTPADRARYEQYF. The full variable domain, rest sourced from reference TRBV11-2 and TRBJ2-7, is EAGVAQSPRYKIIEKRQSVAFWCNPISGHATLYWYQQILGQGPKLLIQFQNNGVVDDSQLPKDRFSAERLKGVDSTLKIQPAKLEDSAVYLCASTPADRARYEQYFGPGTRLTVT.

V usage is TRBV2 and J usage is TRBJ2-7; perhaps TRBD2 as D (6 bases). The CDR3 sequence is 13 residues long. V shed 5 bases and J shed 2 bases, with 10 bases lying between them. Germline CDR1 is SNHLY and CDR2 is FYNNEI. CDR3 sequence: CASSNREPYEQYF. DNA of the CDR3: TGTGCCAGCAGTAATCGGGAGCCCTACGAGCAGTACTTC.

This clonotype occurred a few times. The chain employs TRBV7-2 and TRBJ1-1; D is undetermined. CDR1 is SGHTA, CDR2 FQGNSA, per germline. V was shortened by 0 bases and J by 1 base, with 6 bases between the two germline ends. This CDR3 region has 14 residues. CDR3 amino acids: CASSLAQTNTEAFF. In nucleotides, the CDR3 is TGTGCCAGCAGCTTAGCGCAAACGAACACTGAAGCTTTCTTT.

The CDR3, as DNA: TGCAGCGTTCAGGGCAACTATGGCTACACCTTC. Residues: CSVQGNYGYTF. The chain has TRBV29-1 and TRBJ1-2, with a tentative D call TRBD1 (5 bases). Trimming took off 5 bases at V and 2 bases at J, with 6 bases between the two ends. CDR3 length equals 11 residues. Germline assignment: CDR1 SQVTM and CDR2 ANQGSEA.

This clonotype was picked up a small number of times. The rearrangement links TRBV20-1 to TRBJ2-1; D may be TRBD1 (6 bases). Germline assignment: CDR1 DFQATT and CDR2 SNEGSKA (reference sequence). V lost 6 bases, J lost 6 bases, and 9 bases lay in between. The CDR3 loop spans 11 amino acids. Written as DNA, the CDR3 is TGCAGTGCCATAGGGGGCAATGAGCAGTTCTTC. Translating gives CSAIGGNEQFF.

The chain carries TRBV14 and TRBJ2-6; 8 positions agree with TRBD1. The germline gives CDR1 SGHDN, CDR2 FVKESK. V shed 1 base and J 3 bases; nucleotides not matched to a gene: 11. The CDR3 contains 19 residues. The CDR3 nucleotides read TGTGCCAGCAGCCAAGCCCGGCAGGGGGCGCGTGGTGGGGCCAACGTCCTGACTTTC. This translates into CASSQARQGARGGANVLTF.

The chain joins TRBV29-1 to TRBJ1-4; 9 bases match TRBD1. This CDR3 comprises 13 residues. Germline CDR1 is SQVTM and CDR2 is ANQGSEA. With V trimmed by 3 bases and J by 6 bases, 2 bases remained unmatched. Here the CDR3 reads CSVDGTGYEKLFF. CDR3 DNA sequence: TGCAGCGTTGATGGGACAGGGTATGAAAAACTGTTTTTT.

This clonotype was seen at least ten times. Here the CDR3 DNA reads TGTGCCAGCAGCCTCAGCGGGAGCAACCCACGGAGGACCCAGTACTTC. Residues: CASSLSGSNPRRTQYF. The J gene is TRBJ2-5, the V gene TRBV13, with 8 positions matching TRBD2. V lost 5 bases, J lost 7 bases, and 15 bases stayed unmatched. The CDR3 contains 16 residues. Germline V lookup: CDR1 PRHDT, CDR2 FYEKMQ (reference sequence).

At least ten counts were recorded for this clonotype. V usage is TRBV28 and J usage is TRBJ2-3; 11 bases are a match to TRBD1. CDR1 and CDR2 from the germline V gene are MDHEN and SYDVKM. V dropped 8 bases and J dropped 2; count of bases not matched to a gene: 12. The CDR3 extends over 17 amino acids. The CDR3 here is CASRSTRTGGLTDTQYF. DNA of the CDR3: TGTGCCAGCCGCTCAACCCGGACAGGGGGCCTCACAGATACGCAGTATTTT. Full variable domain (missing parts from reference TRBV28 and TRBJ2-3): DVKVTQSSRYLVKRTGEKVFLECVQDMDHENMFWYRQDPGLGLRLIYFSYDVKMKEKGDIPEGYSVSREKKERFSLILESASTNQTSMYLCASRSTRTGGLTDTQYFGPGTRLTVL.

V gene TRBV27 combines with J gene TRBJ2-1, with D hard to call. The CDR3 is made up of 15 amino acids. CDR1 is MNHEY, CDR2 SMNVEV, per germline (reference sequence). With 3 bases removed from V and 4 bases from J, the gap between germline ends came to 13 bases. The CDR3 DNA sequence: TGTGCCAGCAGTTTTTTGTCTAGGGCGTACAATGAGCAGTTCTTC. Protein sequence: CASSFLSRAYNEQFF.

CDR3 residues: CASSRPGQGSTYEQYF. The CDR3 region has the DNA TGTGCCAGCAGCCGACCGGGACAGGGGTCCACCTACGAGCAGTACTTC. The chain is built from TRBV28 and TRBJ2-7; TRBD1 matches 10 bases. This CDR3 region has 16 residues. Germline lookup yields CDR1 MDHEN and CDR2 SYDVKM. Losses at the gene ends were 6 bases for V and 2 bases for J; bases not matched to a gene: 10.

In its sample, this clonotype ranks as medium-sized. J is TRBJ2-1 and V is TRBV18; 10 nucleotides agree with TRBD1. Per the germline V gene, CDR1 is KGHSH and CDR2 is LQKENI. The CDR3 extends over 15 amino acids. Trimming cost V 3 bases and J 8 bases; bases outside gene matches: 7. The CDR3 loop reads CASSPGQGTAYEQFF. Written as DNA, the CDR3 is TGTGCCAGCTCACCGGGACAGGGGACCGCATATGAGCAGTTCTTC.

The chain carries TRBV7-2 and TRBJ2-1, with 8 bases matching TRBD2. Germline V gene lookup returns CDR1 SGHTA and CDR2 FQGNSA. This CDR3 is 18 amino acids long. The V gene end was trimmed by 1 base and the J gene end by 9 bases; junction bases not matched to a gene: 17. CDR3 residues: CASSLDRGLAGLWVEQFF. CDR3 coding DNA: TGTGCCAGCAGCTTAGATCGCGGGCTAGCGGGTCTCTGGGTTGAGCAGTTCTTC.

This chain links TRBV20-1 with TRBJ2-7; unclear D gene. Trimming pared 6 bases from V and 10 bases from J, leaving 16 bases between. The CDR3 runs to 11 residues. Germline assignment: CDR1 DFQATT and CDR2 SNEGSKA (reference sequence). The CDR3 sequence is CSAPALGKQYF. CDR3 nucleotides: TGCAGTGCCCCCGCCCTGGGCAAACAGTACTTC.

This chain uses TRBV24-1 with TRBJ2-1; TRBD2 aligns across 8 bases. The CDR3 runs 14 residues. The V segment lost 9 bases and the J segment 4 bases; nucleotides outside the gene matches: 7. Germline V gene lookup returns CDR1 KGHDR and CDR2 SFDVKD. Here the CDR3 DNA reads TGTGCCACCTCGGGAGGGTTTGATTACAATGAGCAGTTCTTC. Translation gives CATSGGFDYNEQFF.

This clonotype has ten or more counts. V and J are TRBV5-1 and TRBJ2-1; D is possibly TRBD1 (6 bases). From germline, CDR1 is SGHRS and CDR2 YFSETQ. This CDR3 comprises 13 residues. V lost 0 bases and J lost 10, with 11 bases in between. The CDR3 region is CASSLEGVGEQFF. For the CDR3, the DNA is TGCGCCAGCAGCTTGGAGGGGGTCGGCGAGCAGTTCTTC. Based on the CDR3 plus reference TRBV5-1 and TRBJ2-1, the full variable domain is KAGVTQTPRYLIKTRGQQVTLSCSPISGHRSVSWYQQTPGQGLQFLFEYFSETQRNKGNFPGRFSGRQFSNSRSEMNVSTLELGDSALYLCASSLEGVGEQFFGPGTRLTVL.

The sample holds many counts of this clonotype. V is TRBV30 and J is TRBJ1-2, with 8 bases aligning to TRBD1. Germline loops: CDR1 GTSNPN, CDR2 SVGIG (reference sequence). This CDR3 spans 13 amino acids. V lost 5 bases and J lost 4; bases outside the gene matches: 6. CDR3: CAWQRDRSYGYTF. The CDR3 DNA reads TGTGCCTGGCAAAGGGACAGGAGCTATGGCTACACCTTC. The full variable domain, completed using reference TRBV30 and TRBJ1-2, is SQTIHQWPATLVQPVGSPLSLECTVEGTSNPNLYWYRQAAGRGLQLLFYSVGIGQISSEVPQNLSASRPQDRQFILSSKKLLLSDSGFYLCAWQRDRSYGYTFGSGTRLTVV.

The chain employs TRBV9 and TRBJ1-5, with a weak D call TRBD1 (5 bases). Germline CDR1 reads SGDLS; CDR2 reads YYNGEE. This CDR3 region has 14 residues. Trimming removed 4 bases from V and 9 bases from J, with 17 bases in between. The CDR3 nucleotides are TGTGCCAGCAGCCCCCGGGACGGCCAGCCGCCCCAGCATTTT. It encodes CASSPRDGQPPQHF.

This clonotype was seen ten or more times. The V and J genes are TRBV29-1 and TRBJ2-1; TRBD1 might be the D (6 bases). CDR3 length equals 16 residues. Trimming removed 3 bases at V and 3 bases at J, with 18 bases between. Germline V gene sequence: CDR1 SQVTM, CDR2 ANQGSEA. The CDR3 DNA reads as TGCAGCGTTGAGCTCTCGGGCAGGGGTAACTACAATGAGCAGTTCTTC. Translation: CSVELSGRGNYNEQFF.

This clonotype was found a few times. V usage is TRBV14 and J usage is TRBJ1-5; D gene ambiguous. The germline V gene encodes CDR1 SGHDN and CDR2 FVKESK. Trimming shortened V by 0 bases and J by 4 bases, and 13 bases separated the two germline ends. This CDR3 comprises 16 residues. The CDR3 nucleotides are TGTGCCAGCAGCCAAGATAGGTGGGTTCCGAATCAGCCCCAGCATTTT. This translates into CASSQDRWVPNQPQHF.

This clonotype has more than one count but fewer than ten. V usage is TRBV7-6 and J usage is TRBJ1-5; 9 nucleotides line up with TRBD1. The ends lost 1 base at V and 4 bases at J; junction bases unmatched: 5. CDR1 SGHVS and CDR2 FNYEAQ come from the germline V gene. This CDR3 is 16 amino acids long. The DNA for the CDR3 is TGTGCCAGCAGCTTAGGGGCCGGGACAGGGAATCAGCCCCAGCATTTT. Amino acids: CASSLGAGTGNQPQHF. Full variable domain (remainder filled in from reference TRBV7-6 and TRBJ1-5): GAGVSQSPRYKVTKRGQDVALRCDPISGHVSLYWYRQALGQGPEFLTYFNYEAQQDKSGLPNDRFSAERPEGSISTLTIQRTEQRDSAMYRCASSLGAGTGNQPQHFGDGTRLSIL.

This clonotype has a count of ten or more. The chain couples TRBV20-1 to TRBJ1-5; perhaps TRBD1 as D (5 bases). V was trimmed by 5 bases and J by 0 bases, leaving 14 bases between them. The length of the CDR3 is 15 residues. Germline V lookup: CDR1 DFQATT, CDR2 SNEGSKA (reference sequence). CDR3 in DNA: TGCAGTGCTCTTTTTCGGGGCTATAGCAATCAGCCCCAGCATTTT. This translates into CSALFRGYSNQPQHF.

This clonotype was seen many times. The J gene is TRBJ2-7, the V gene TRBV20-1, with 8 positions matching TRBD2. With V trimmed by 3 bases and J by 6 bases, 7 bases remained unmatched. CDR1 and CDR2 from the germline V gene are DFQATT and SNEGSKA (reference sequence). The CDR3 is 13 amino acids. CDR3 loop: CSASLSGTREQYF. The CDR3 DNA reads TGCAGTGCTAGTCTTAGCGGGACCCGCGAGCAGTACTTC.

This clonotype was seen only a few times. This chain connects TRBV2 to TRBJ2-1; 7 nucleotides line up with TRBD2. With V trimmed by 6 bases and J by 5 bases, 13 bases remained unmatched. This CDR3 spans 16 amino acids. The germline gives CDR1 SNHLY, CDR2 FYNNEI. CDR3 residues: CASRADTGTTHNEQFF. The CDR3 DNA reads as TGTGCCAGCAGGGCAGATACCGGGACTACCCACAATGAGCAGTTCTTC.